Listed below are T cell receptor beta chains from one sample, sequenced in a study of shared clonotypes between healthy human individuals. Data came from immunoSEQ multiplex PCR; TCRdb stores just in-frame clones and leaves some out. Here the sample spans about 680,000 clones, about three quarters being singletons. Sequencing was carried out using memory CD4+ T cells sorted from blood. Receptor source: a woman aged 25 to 39 in good health. CDR3s include the opening cysteine and the closing phenylalanine or tryptophan. A D gene is named only where the DNA matches it firmly. Only part of the rows carry a size: once, few, many, or a class if the clone is expanded.

D gene	clone size	V gene	J gene	CDR3 DNA	CDR3 protein
TRBD1	.	TRBV7-9	TRBJ2-7	TGTGCCAGCAGCTTAGAATTGGGACAGGGGGCCTACGAGCAGTACTTC	CASSLELGQGAYEQYF
TRBD1	.	TRBV27	TRBJ2-5	TGTGCCAGCAGTTTTAGCAGGGGGCTGGAGACCCAGTACTTC	CASSFSRGLETQYF
.	.	TRBV4-1	TRBJ2-2	TGCGCCAGCAGCCAAGTTGAGGGGCGCAACACCGGGGAGCTGTTTTTT	CASSQVEGRNTGELFF
TRBD1	.	TRBV2	TRBJ1-2	TGTGCCAGCAGTCGACAGGGCTTCTATGGCTACACCTTC	CASSRQGFYGYTF
TRBD1	.	TRBV5-1	TRBJ2-7	TGCGCCAGCGGCCCGGGACAGGGGGCATACGAGCAGTACTTC	CASGPGQGAYEQYF
.	.	TRBV10-3	TRBJ1-2	TGTGCCATCAGTGAACAACAGGGTTATGGCTACACCTTC	CAISEQQGYGYTF
.	.	TRBV10-2	TRBJ2-3	TGCGCCAGCAGTGAGGCGATAGATACGCAGTATTTT	CASSEAIDTQYF
.	.	TRBV6-1	TRBJ2-1	TGTGCCAGCAGTGAGTCCGTGGGTGAGCAGTTCTTC	CASSESVGEQFF
TRBD1	.	TRBV28	TRBJ2-7	TGTGCCACCTGGGACAGGGCTTCCTCCTACGAGCAGTACTTC	CATWDRASSYEQYF
TRBD2	few	TRBV27	TRBJ2-3	TGTGCCAGCAGGCCTCGACTAGCGGGACTTGGTGCTACGCAGTATTTT	CASRPRLAGLGATQYF
.	.	TRBV5-1	TRBJ2-3	TGCGCCAGCAGCCTGGACAGCGCAAATACGCAGTATTTT	CASSLDSANTQYF
.	once	TRBV11-2	TRBJ1-4	TGTGCCAGCAGCATTCACAGGGTTCCCAATGAAAAACTGTTTTTT	CASSIHRVPNEKLFF
TRBD1	.	TRBV15	TRBJ1-2	TGTGCCACCAGCAGAGCGGGTACCGGGACAGGTGATGGCTACACCTTC	CATSRAGTGTGDGYTF
.	.	TRBV20-1	TRBJ2-3	TGCAGTGTGTTCACAGATACGCAGTATTTT	CSVFTDTQYF
.	.	TRBV27	TRBJ1-5	TGTGCCAGCAGTCCGGGCCGAGATCAGCCCCAGCATTTT	CASSPGRDQPQHF